This entry describes one T cell receptor beta chain. Mismatch with germline at one junction end may stem from a read error. The sample belongs to a study of OX40 agonist ivuxolimab in advanced cancers. Autoimmune disease history or systemic immunosuppression led to patient exclusion. Sequenced by immunoSEQ multiplex PCR; TCRdb stores in-frame clones only, minus some. This table holds about 20,000 clones, about four fifths found once. CDR1 is SNHLY, CDR2 FYNNEI, per germline. This CDR3 comprises 13 residues. The source material was CD4+ or CD8+ T cells sorted from blood, sampled in a trial of the OX40 agonist ivuxolimab. The clonotype originates from an adult with an advanced solid tumor such as melanoma, head and neck, liver or kidney cancer. The rearrangement links TRBV2 to TRBJ1-1; tentative D call: TRBD1 (5 bases). The CDR3 sequence is CATHGTPGTEAFF. DNA for the CDR3: TGTGCCACCCACGGGACGCCAGGAACTGAGGCTTTCTTT.